The 18 T cell receptor beta chains listed next were all sequenced from one sample in a study of molecular identifiers for immune sequencing clone quantification. TCRdb re-derived calls from the PCR reads in MiXCR, one entry per CDR3 protein. The data show about half a million distinct CDR3 sequences, with about 22% seen just once and around 0.84% held by the top ten. Sequencing was performed on naive CD8+ T cells from blood, with Jurkat cell RNA spiked in. The subset was: FACS-sorted CD8+CD4-CCR7+CD45RA+ naive T cells. These receptors were collected from a human donor in good health. Some libraries in this study had Jurkat cell RNA spiked in.

This chain uses TRBV27 with TRBJ2-7; 10 bases match TRBD2. Germline CDR1 reads MNHEY; CDR2 reads SMNVEV (reference sequence). The CDR3 loop spans 17 amino acids. Trimming removed 2 bases from V and 6 bases from J; junction bases left unmatched: 13. For the CDR3, the DNA is TGTGCCAGCAGTTTAGTTGCTAGCGGGAGCATGATTGGCGAGCAGTACTTC. Its translation: CASSLVASGSMIGEQYF.

A remark on this clonotype: This may arise from a read error, as a much more abundant clone is one base away. J is TRBJ2-3 and V is TRBV6-2 or TRBV6-3; D gene uncertain. CDR1 is MNHEY and CDR2 is SVGEGT in the germline V gene. The CDR3 is 14 residues long. Here the CDR3 DNA reads TGTGCCGGCAGTTACGTGACTAGCACAGATACGCAGTATTTT. Its translation is CAGSYVTSTDTQYF.

This chain uses TRBV12-3 or TRBV12-4 with TRBJ1-2; no firm D call. Trimming took 1 base from V and 5 from J, leaving 11 bases between them. The CDR3 covers 14 residues. The CDR3 is CASSLGWQTYGYTF. In DNA form, the CDR3 reads TGTGCCAGCAGTTTAGGTTGGCAGACATATGGCTACACCTTC.

The J gene is TRBJ2-7, the V gene TRBV4-3, with a tentative D call TRBD1 (5 bases). CDR1 is LGHNA, CDR2 YSLEER, per germline. Deletions cut 0 bases from V and 3 bases from J, with 12 bases between. The CDR3 extends over 15 amino acids. CDR3 sequence: CASSQDRGRVYEQYF. The CDR3 DNA reads as TGCGCCAGCAGCCAAGATAGAGGCAGGGTCTACGAGCAGTACTTC.

The rearrangement uses TRBV6-6 and TRBJ1-2; 10 bases map to TRBD1. The length of the CDR3 is 19 residues. The V gene's germline CDR1 is MNHNY and CDR2 SVGAGI (reference sequence). J was trimmed by 0 bases and V by 3 bases; bases with no gene match: 13. As DNA, the CDR3 is TGTGCCAGCAGTTATTCCCCGGGACAGGGGATATCGTCTAACTATGGCTACACCTTC. It encodes CASSYSPGQGISSNYGYTF.

This clonotype was seen only a few times. The rearrangement joins TRBV4-1 to TRBJ1-5; tentatively, D is TRBD1 (6 bases). This CDR3 contains 15 residues. Germline CDR1 MGHRA, CDR2 YSYEKL. Trimming shortened V by 1 base and J by 4 bases, and 11 bases separated the two germline ends. The CDR3 region is CASSQVPGENQPQHF. The CDR3, as DNA: TGCGCCAGCAGCCAAGTCCCAGGGGAAAATCAGCCCCAGCATTTT.

This clonotype was counted at least ten times. V and J are TRBV28 and TRBJ2-7; D uncertain. CDR3 length: 13 amino acids. Trimming left V 3 bases short and J 2 bases short, with 8 bases between. Germline CDR1 reads MDHEN; CDR2 reads SYDVKM. The CDR3 sequence: CASSLGRAYEQYF. CDR3 sequence (DNA): TGTGCCAGCAGTTTGGGTCGGGCCTACGAGCAGTACTTC.

This clonotype was recorded a few times. V and J are TRBV28 and TRBJ2-7; D gene ambiguous. This CDR3 is 10 amino acids long. Between the trimmed V and J ends, which lost 3 bases and 5 bases, there was a span of 2 bases. Per the germline V gene, CDR1 is MDHEN and CDR2 is SYDVKM. This CDR3 is CASSFDEQYF. The CDR3 DNA reads as TGTGCCAGCAGTTTTGACGAGCAGTACTTC.

Remarks on this clonotype: A much larger clone lies a single base off, so this may be a read error. The gene calls are TRBV5-1 and TRBJ2-5, with 9 bases matching TRBD1. The CDR3 consists of 13 residues. Per the germline V gene, CDR1 is SGHRS and CDR2 is YFSETQ. CDR3 nucleotides: TGCGCCACCAGGACAGGGGCTCAAGAGACCCGGTACTTC. Translating gives CATRTGAQETRYF.

In its sample, this clonotype was seen a few times. V and J are TRBV20-1 and TRBJ2-1, with 8 bases lining up with TRBD2. Germline V gene lookup returns CDR1 DFQATT and CDR2 SNEGSKA (reference sequence). V was pared by 3 bases and J by 2 bases, with 9 bases of the junction left unmatched. This CDR3 has 16 amino acids. The CDR3 nucleotides are TGCAGTGCTAGCGTAACTAGCGGTGCGACCTACAATGAGCAGTTCTTC. It encodes CSASVTSGATYNEQFF.

This chain joins TRBV4-1 and TRBJ1-2; D perhaps matches TRBD1 (5 bases). Trimming left V 0 bases short and J 6 bases short, with 14 bases between. CDR1 is MGHRA and CDR2 is YSYEKL in the germline V gene. The CDR3 consists of 15 residues. CDR3 sequence reads: CASSQDYKTGNGYTF. DNA of the CDR3: TGCGCCAGCAGCCAAGATTACAAAACAGGAAATGGCTACACCTTC.

This clonotype was recorded a few times. This chain uses TRBV6-5 with TRBJ2-7; maybe TRBD1 (6 bases). Germline V gene sequence: CDR1 MNHEY, CDR2 SVGAGI. This CDR3 has 15 residues. V was pared by 6 bases and J by 3 bases, with 18 bases between. The CDR3 region is CASSLMTGPHYEQYF. CDR3 nucleotide sequence: TGTGCCAGCAGCCTGATGACAGGACCCCACTACGAGCAGTACTTC.

A single count supports this clonotype. The rearrangement joins TRBV27 to TRBJ2-7, with 7 bases identical to TRBD1. The junction had 5 bases not matched to a gene; V was cut back by 4 bases and J by 5 bases. The germline V gene has CDR1 MNHEY and CDR2 SMNVEV (reference sequence). The CDR3 spans 13 residues. The CDR3 coding sequence is TGTGCCAGCAGTTACAGGGGAGCCAACGAGCAGTACTTC. As protein: CASSYRGANEQYF.

This clonotype was recorded a few times. This chain links TRBV12-3 or TRBV12-4 with TRBJ1-5; 12 bases match TRBD1. This CDR3 is 15 amino acids long. The V segment lost 6 bases and the J segment 6 bases; nucleotides outside the gene matches: 6. The CDR3 protein is CASSPGTGGVQPQHF. CDR3 nucleotides: TGTGCCAGCAGCCCCGGGACAGGGGGCGTTCAGCCCCAGCATTTT.

This clonotype was found a few times. The rearrangement uses TRBV5-1 and TRBJ2-5, with D tentatively TRBD2 (7 bases). This CDR3 contains 15 residues. The ends were cut back, 1 base at V and 6 bases at J, with 16 bases in the middle. Germline V gene sequence: CDR1 SGHRS, CDR2 YFSETQ. The CDR3 region has the DNA TGCGCCAGCAGCTTGACTGAGAGGGGGGGGAAGACCCAGTACTTC. Translating gives CASSLTERGGKTQYF.

This clonotype was recorded a few times. CDR3 bases: TGTGCCAGCAGCTCACCGGGATCTCCACATGAAAAACTGTTTTTT. It is translated as CASSSPGSPHEKLFF. The V and J genes are TRBV5-8 and TRBJ1-4; D uncertain. V dropped 3 bases and J dropped 6 bases, with 15 bases sitting between them. CDR3 length equals 15 residues. Germline CDR1 and CDR2: SGHTS and YDEGEE.

This chain links TRBV5-6 with TRBJ2-7, with 8 bases that match TRBD2. Germline assignment: CDR1 SGHDT and CDR2 YYEEEE. The junction had 7 bases not matched to a gene; V was cut back by 5 bases and J by 0 bases. The CDR3 contains 15 residues. CDR3 region: CASSSGTRRSYEQYF. As DNA, the CDR3 is TGTGCCAGCAGTTCCGGGACTAGACGCTCCTACGAGCAGTACTTC.

This chain links TRBV5-8 with TRBJ1-4, with D maybe TRBD1 (5 bases). Germline CDR1 reads SGHTS; CDR2 reads YDEGEE. This CDR3 spans 16 amino acids. V shed 0 bases and J shed 6 bases, with 15 bases lying between them. The chain's CDR3 is CASSLESGPVYEKLFF. For the CDR3, the DNA is TGTGCCAGCAGCTTGGAATCGGGGCCCGTATATGAAAAACTGTTTTTT.